These 3 T cell receptor beta chains share one sample of origin, sequenced in a study of technical replicates of blood from a handful of donors (dated by TCRdb to 2016 to 2017). Library preparation used the immunoSEQ multiplex PCR assay. Drawn from immuneACCESS, this table holds only the in-frame rearrangements with V and J called that TCRdb kept. Clones are partly lost; checked studies trace under half to an unresolved V gene and leave the rest unexplained. In all, the sample holds around 63,000 clones, and 98% of those were seen once. The top ten constitute about 0.16% of the sample. The sample consisted of T cells isolated from PBMCs. The receptors come from a human donor in good health.

CDR3 coding DNA: TGTGCCAGCACCACCGGGGGGCCTAACTATGGCTACACCTTC. The encoded protein is CASTTGGPNYGYTF. The V call is TRBV7-6, the J call TRBJ1-2; tentatively, D is TRBD1 (6 bases). CDR1 and CDR2 from the germline V gene are SGHVS and FNYEAQ. The V end was cut by 7 bases, the J end by 0 bases, with 12 bases between. The CDR3 consists of 14 residues.

As for this clone: Germline is not matched at one junction end, which may reflect a read error. This chain connects TRBV11-2 to TRBJ1-2; D not certain. This CDR3 has 14 amino acids. Germline loops: CDR1 SGHAT, CDR2 FQNNGV. In DNA form, the CDR3 reads TGTGCCAGCAGCTTAGACCGGGCCGGAGGGCGGTTCGACTTC. Amino acid sequence: CASSLDRAGGRFDF.

V and J are TRBV30 and TRBJ1-5; the D is unclear. Deletions cut 3 bases from V and 5 bases from J, with 14 bases between. The CDR3 covers 14 residues. CDR1 and CDR2 from the germline V gene are GTSNPN and SVGIG (reference sequence). Here the CDR3 reads CAWSGVGSHQPQHF. In DNA, the CDR3 is TGTGCCTGGAGCGGGGTGGGGTCCCATCAGCCCCAGCATTTT.